This T cell receptor beta chain was recovered during a study of cytomegalovirus exposure and HLA in healthy donors. Study background: The same platform as the roughly 670 first-cohort repertoires was used for the 95 to 150 validation repertoires, a later analysis reported. The study's findings and limits: In vitro checks showed that a few CMV-associated chains really do target CMV antigens. Cytomegalovirus-associated status was assigned to about 170 TCR beta chains.

Method: immunoSEQ multiplex PCR; TCRdb's copy keeps in-frame clones and lacks some. The sample carries under 200,000 clones, about 86% recorded once. Germline-derived CDR1 and CDR2 are SGHDT and YYEEEE. V lost 4 bases to trimming and J lost 0 bases, with 22 bases between them. This CDR3 comprises 18 residues. Of note for this clone: Its specificity is not known.

The chain carries TRBV5-6 and TRBJ1-1, with unresolved D. The specimen was PBMCs. This TCR came from a woman younger than 35 in good health and CMV-seronegative. The CDR3 coding sequence is TGTGCCAGCAGCCTTAGAGTTACCGGGAGCACAGTGAACACTGAAGCTTTCTTT. It encodes CASSLRVTGSTVNTEAFF.